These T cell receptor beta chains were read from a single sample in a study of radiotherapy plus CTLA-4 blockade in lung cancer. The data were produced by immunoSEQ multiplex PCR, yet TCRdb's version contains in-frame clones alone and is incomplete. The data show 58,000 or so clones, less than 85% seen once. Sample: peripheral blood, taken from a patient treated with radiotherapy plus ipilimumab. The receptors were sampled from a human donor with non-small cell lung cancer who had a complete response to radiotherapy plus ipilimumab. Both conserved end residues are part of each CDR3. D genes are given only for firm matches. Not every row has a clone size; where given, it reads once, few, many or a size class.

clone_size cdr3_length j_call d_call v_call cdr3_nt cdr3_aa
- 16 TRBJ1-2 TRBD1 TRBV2 TGTGCCAGCATTGGGACAGGGGGCCAAACTAACTATGGCTACACCTTC CASIGTGGQTNYGYTF
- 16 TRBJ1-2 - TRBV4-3 TGCGCCAGCAGCCCCACTAATTGGGGGCGCAACTATGGCTACACCTTC CASSPTNWGRNYGYTF
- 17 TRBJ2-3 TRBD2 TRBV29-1 TGCAGCGTCGCAGTATCCTTAGCGGGAGGCCTAGGAGATACGCAGTATTTT CSVAVSLAGGLGDTQYF
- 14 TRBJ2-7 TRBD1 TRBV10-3 TGTGCCATCAGTCGGACAGGTAGCTCCTACGAGCAGTACTTC CAISRTGSSYEQYF
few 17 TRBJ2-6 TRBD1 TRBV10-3 TGTGCCATCGGGGAGGACAGGGTCGACTCTGGGGCCAACGTCCTGACTTTC CAIGEDRVDSGANVLTF
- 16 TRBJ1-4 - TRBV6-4 TGTGCCAGCAGTGACTCGGGGAGCGCAACTAATGAAAAACTGTTTTTT CASSDSGSATNEKLFF
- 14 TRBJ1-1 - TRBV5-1 TGCGCCAGCAGGATAGCTCTCTCGAACACTGAAGCTTTCTTT CASRIALSNTEAFF
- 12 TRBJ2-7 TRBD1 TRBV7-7 TGTGCTAGCAGCCCCGGACAGGGGCAGCAGTACTTC CASSPGQGQQYF
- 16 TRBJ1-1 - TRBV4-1 TGCGCCAGCACCCGGGGTTTCGGCCAAGGGGGCACTGAAGCTTTCTTT CASTRGFGQGGTEAFF
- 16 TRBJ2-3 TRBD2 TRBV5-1 TGCGCCAGCAGCACCGGACTAGCGGGAGCCTCGGATACGCAGTATTTT CASSTGLAGASDTQYF
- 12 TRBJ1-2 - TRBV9 TGTGCCAGCAGCCTCATGACAGATGGCTACACCTTC CASSLMTDGYTF
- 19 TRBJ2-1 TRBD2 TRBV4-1 TGCGCCAGCAGCCAAGTCCCTGGCGGGAGGGCCTCTACAGTTAATGAGCAGTTCTTC CASSQVPGGRASTVNEQFF
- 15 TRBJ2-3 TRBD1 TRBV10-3 TGTGCCATCTCATCCGGGACAGGGGCTACAGATACGCAGTATTTT CAISSGTGATDTQYF
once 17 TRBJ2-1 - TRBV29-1 TGCAGCGTTGTAGGGACTCCATTTTCCCTAGGGTACAATGAGCAGTTCTTC CSVVGTPFSLGYNEQFF
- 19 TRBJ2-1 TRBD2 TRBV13 TGTGCCAGCAGCTTAGGCCTCGGGACTAGCGGGAAGGTAAACAATGAGCAGTTCTTC CASSLGLGTSGKVNNEQFF
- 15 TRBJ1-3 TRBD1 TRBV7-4 TGTGCCAGCAGCTTAGGACAGGGGGTTGGAAACACCATATATTTT CASSLGQGVGNTIYF
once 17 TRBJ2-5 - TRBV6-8 TGTGCCAGCAGCCGAAAAAGTTGCAGCAGGTTCGGCGAGACCCAGTACTTC CASSRKSCSRFGETQYF
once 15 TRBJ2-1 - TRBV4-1 TGCGCCAGCAGCCAAGCACCCGGGACTTACAATGAGCAGTTCTTC CASSQAPGTYNEQFF
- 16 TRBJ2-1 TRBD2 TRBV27 TGTGCCAGCAGTTTGGGACTAGCGGGGGGTCTAGGAGAGCAGTTCTTC CASSLGLAGGLGEQFF
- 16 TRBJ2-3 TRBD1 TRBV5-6 TGTGCCAGCAGCTTGGACAGGGGATATAACACAGATACGCAGTATTTT CASSLDRGYNTDTQYF
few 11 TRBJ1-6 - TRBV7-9 TGTGCCAGCAGTGATAGTTCACCCCTCCACTTT CASSDSSPLHF
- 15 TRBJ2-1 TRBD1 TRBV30 TGTGCCTGGGCGACAGGGTTGAATTCCTACAATGAGCAGTTCTTC CAWATGLNSYNEQFF
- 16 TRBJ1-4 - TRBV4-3 TGCGCCAGCAGCCAAGATATCGGGTTTTCGAATGAAAAACTGTTTTTT CASSQDIGFSNEKLFF
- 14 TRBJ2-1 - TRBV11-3 TGTGCCAGCAGCTTAGATCGGTTGTCCGCTGAGCAGTTCTTC CASSLDRLSAEQFF
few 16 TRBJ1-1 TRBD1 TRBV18 TGTGCCAGCTCCCTCGGACAGGGGACTATGAACACTGAAGCTTTCTTT CASSLGQGTMNTEAFF
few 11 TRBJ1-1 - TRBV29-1 TGCAGCGTTTTTCAGGGTCTCCGAGCTTTCTTT CSVFQGLRAFF
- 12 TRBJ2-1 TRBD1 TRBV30 TGTGCCTGGAGTCGGACAGGCGGTGAGCAGTTCTTC CAWSRTGGEQFF
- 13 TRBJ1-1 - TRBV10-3 TGTGCCATCGCGCTCAGTGGGGAGACTGAAGCTTTCTTT CAIALSGETEAFF
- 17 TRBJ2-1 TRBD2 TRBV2 TGTGCCAGCAGCCGTGAGAGCGGGAGCGGGGGGTACAATGAGCAGTTCTTC CASSRESGSGGYNEQFF
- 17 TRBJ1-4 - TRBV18 TGTGCCAGCTCACCACCGATGGAGAAGGCAACTAATGAAAAACTGTTTTTT CASSPPMEKATNEKLFF
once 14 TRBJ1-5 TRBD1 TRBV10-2 TGCGCCAGCAGAGGGACAGGGACGGGTCAGCCCCAGCATTTT CASRGTGTGQPQHF
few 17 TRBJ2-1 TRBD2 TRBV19 TGTGCCAGTAGTATACCCTCTAGCGGGCCATCCTACAATGAGCAGTTCTTC CASSIPSSGPSYNEQFF
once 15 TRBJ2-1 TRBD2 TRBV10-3 TGTGCCATCAGGGAGGGACTAGCGGGAGGGAGTGAGCAGTTCTTC CAIREGLAGGSEQFF
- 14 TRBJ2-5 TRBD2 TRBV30 TGTGCCTGGAGAGGACTAGCGGGAAGAGAGACCCAGTACTTC CAWRGLAGRETQYF
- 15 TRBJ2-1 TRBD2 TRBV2 TGTGCCAGCAGCGCGAAAGCGGGGGGTTTTGGTGAGCAGTTCTTC CASSAKAGGFGEQFF
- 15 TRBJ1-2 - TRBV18 TGTGCCAGCTCACCGCGACAGATACAACCAGGCGGCTACACCTTC CASSPRQIQPGGYTF
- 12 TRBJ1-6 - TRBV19 TGTGCCAGTAGTATAGCGTATTCACCCCTCCACTTT CASSIAYSPLHF
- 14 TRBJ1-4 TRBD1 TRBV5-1 TGCGCCAGCAGCTTGGAAGGGGGCCGTGAAAAACTGTTTTTT CASSLEGGREKLFF
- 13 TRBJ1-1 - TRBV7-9 TGTGCCAGCAGATTTATCAGGTCCACTGAAGCTTTCTTT CASRFIRSTEAFF